Reported below is one T cell receptor (beta chain). Its specificity is not known. Because the CDR3's place on the DNA is in doubt, the DNA is left out and the CDR3 is given as listed by TCRdb. This record belongs to a study of molecular identifiers for immune sequencing clone quantification. At the level of the study: In replicates, RNA from approximately 20,000 or 100,000 naive CD8 cells was divided five ways and four parts were sequenced. Study observations and caveats: Identical barcode-sharing TCR molecules could lead to underestimated sizes for highly expanded clones.

TCRdb re-called the PCR reads through MiXCR, storing one row per CDR3 protein. Of more than 550,000 distinct CDR3 sequences in the sample, 25% were seen once. Input for naive CD8 libraries was roughly 17,000 to 1,000,000 sorted cells; the RNA fraction used was 10%, 30% or 50%. In the sort, naive CD8 T cells were defined as CD8+CD4-CCR7+CD45RA+. The CDR3 extends over 14 residues, inclusive of both ends. In germline, CDR1 is SGDLS, CDR2 YYNGEE. The sample taken for sequencing was naive CD8+ T cells from blood, with Jurkat cell RNA spiked in. Subset meaning: FACS-sorted CD8+CD4-CCR7+CD45RA+ naive T cells. This chain joins TRBV9 and TRBJ2-7. The TCR sequence derives from a human donor in good health. Some libraries in this study had Jurkat cell RNA spiked in. CDR3 sequence: CASSVGSGAYEQCF.